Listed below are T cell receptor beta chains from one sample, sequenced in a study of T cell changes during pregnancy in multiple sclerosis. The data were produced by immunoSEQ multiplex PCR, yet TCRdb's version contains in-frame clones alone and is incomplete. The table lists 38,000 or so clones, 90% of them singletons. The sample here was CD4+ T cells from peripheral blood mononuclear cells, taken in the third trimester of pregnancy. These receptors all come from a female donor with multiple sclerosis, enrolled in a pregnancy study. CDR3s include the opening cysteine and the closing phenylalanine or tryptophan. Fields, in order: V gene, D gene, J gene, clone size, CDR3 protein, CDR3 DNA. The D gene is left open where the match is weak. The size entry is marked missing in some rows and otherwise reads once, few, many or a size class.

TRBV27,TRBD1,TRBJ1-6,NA,CASRRQGQALHF,TGTGCCAGCAGGCGACAGGGACAGGCCCTCCACTTT
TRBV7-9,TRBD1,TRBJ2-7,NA,CASSFRTGANYEQYF,TGTGCCAGCAGCTTCAGGACAGGGGCCAACTACGAGCAGTACTTC
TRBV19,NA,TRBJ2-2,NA,CASTLTRGGELFF,TGTGCCAGTACCCTGACCAGGGGCGGGGAGCTGTTTTTT
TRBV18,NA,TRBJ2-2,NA,CASSPTSRGTGELFF,TGTGCCAGCTCACCAACGAGTAGGGGGACCGGGGAGCTGTTTTTT
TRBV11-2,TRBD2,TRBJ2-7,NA,CASSFGGGSSYEQYF,TGTGCCAGCAGCTTTGGCGGGGGTAGCTCCTACGAGCAGTACTTC
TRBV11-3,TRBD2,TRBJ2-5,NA,CASSFGLAGADYQETQYF,TGTGCCAGCAGCTTCGGACTAGCGGGAGCCGACTACCAAGAGACCCAGTACTTC
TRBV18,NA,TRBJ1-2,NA,CASSQNPSRYGYTF,TGTGCCAGCTCACAAAATCCCTCACGGTATGGCTACACCTTC
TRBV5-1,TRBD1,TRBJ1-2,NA,CASSLYRGTNYGYTF,TGCGCCAGCAGCTTATACAGGGGGACTAACTATGGCTACACCTTC
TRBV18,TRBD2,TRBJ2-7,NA,CASSPLGGGPSSYEQYF,TGTGCCAGCTCACCCCTGGGGGGGGGTCCTTCCTCCTACGAGCAGTACTTC
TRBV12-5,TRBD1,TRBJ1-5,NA,CASGPGGPNQPQHF,TGTGCTAGTGGGCCAGGGGGGCCCAATCAGCCCCAGCATTTT
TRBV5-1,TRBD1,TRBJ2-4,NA,CASSSEQGLDKNIQYF,TGCGCCAGCAGCTCGGAACAGGGGTTGGACAAAAACATTCAGTACTTC
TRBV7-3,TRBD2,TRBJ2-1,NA,CASSPRPSGSPLTYNEQFF,TGTGCCAGCAGCCCCAGGCCTAGCGGGAGCCCACTTACCTACAATGAGCAGTTCTTC
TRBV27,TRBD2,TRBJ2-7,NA,CASSLTGTSGRAYEQYF,TGTGCCAGCAGTTTAACGGGGACTAGCGGGAGGGCTTACGAGCAGTACTTC
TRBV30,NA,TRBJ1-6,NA,CAWMPTDGLGSSPLHF,TGTGCCTGGATGCCCACGGACGGGCTTGGGAGTTCACCCCTCCACTTT
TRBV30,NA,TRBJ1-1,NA,CAWRRQENTEAFF,TGTGCCTGGAGAAGACAAGAGAACACTGAAGCTTTCTTT
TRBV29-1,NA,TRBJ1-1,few,CSVVAGIMNTEAFF,TGCAGCGTTGTGGCAGGGATTATGAACACTGAAGCTTTCTTT
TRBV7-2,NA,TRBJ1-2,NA,CASSSALTNYGYTF,TGTGCCAGCAGCTCGGCACTAACTAACTATGGCTACACCTTC
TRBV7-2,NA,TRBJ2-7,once,CASSSPSWEQYF,TGTGCCAGCAGCTCCCCTAGTTGGGAGCAGTACTTC
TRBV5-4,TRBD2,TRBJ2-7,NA,CASSLSGAGVYEQYF,TGTGCCAGCAGCTTGAGCGGAGCGGGAGTCTACGAGCAGTACTTC
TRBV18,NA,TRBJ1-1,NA,CASSPMAGMNTEAFF,TGTGCCAGCTCACCCATGGCAGGGATGAACACTGAAGCTTTCTTT
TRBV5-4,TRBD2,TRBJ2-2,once,CASSSGLAGGGSGELFF,TGTGCCAGCAGCTCCGGACTAGCGGGAGGTGGGAGCGGGGAGCTGTTTTTT
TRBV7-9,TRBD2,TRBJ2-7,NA,CASSSPGLAGGDSYEQYF,TGTGCCAGCAGCTCTCCGGGACTAGCGGGAGGCGACTCCTACGAGCAGTACTTC
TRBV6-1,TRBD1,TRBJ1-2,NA,CASSDRGVYGYTF,TGTGCCAGCAGTGACAGGGGGGTCTATGGCTACACCTTC
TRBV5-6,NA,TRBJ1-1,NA,CASSRQYTEAFF,TGTGCCAGCAGCCGACAGTACACTGAAGCTTTCTTT
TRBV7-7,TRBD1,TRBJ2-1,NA,CASSPTGGKFDEQFF,TGTGCCAGCAGCCCAACAGGGGGGAAGTTCGATGAGCAGTTCTTC
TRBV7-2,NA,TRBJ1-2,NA,CASSPHPDSYGYTF,TGTGCCAGCAGCCCCCACCCGGACAGCTATGGCTACACCTTC
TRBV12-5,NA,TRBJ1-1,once,CASGLVTGTEAFF,TGTGCTAGTGGTTTGGTTACAGGAACTGAAGCTTTCTTT
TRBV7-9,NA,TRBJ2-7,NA,CASSERKVNRAGEQYF,TGTGCCAGCAGCGAACGTAAAGTAAACAGGGCGGGCGAGCAGTACTTC
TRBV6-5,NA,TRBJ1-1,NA,CASSYGRGFMNTEAFF,TGTGCCAGCAGTTACGGTCGCGGGTTCATGAACACTGAAGCTTTCTTT
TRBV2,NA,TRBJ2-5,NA,CASSPWTAETQYF,TGTGCCAGCAGTCCTTGGACAGCAGAGACCCAGTACTTC
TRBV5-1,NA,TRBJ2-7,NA,CASSLGTAIYEQYF,TGCGCCAGCAGCTTGGGTACAGCTATTTACGAGCAGTACTTC
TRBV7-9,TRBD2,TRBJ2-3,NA,CASSPGLAGGGADTQYF,TGTGCCAGCAGCCCTGGACTAGCGGGAGGAGGCGCAGATACGCAGTATTTT
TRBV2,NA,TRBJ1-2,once,CASTRGLWGYTF,TGTGCCAGCACTCGGGGTTTATGGGGCTACACCTTC
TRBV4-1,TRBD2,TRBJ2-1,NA,CASSQPGTSGRIWGQFF,TGCGCCAGCAGCCAGCCGGGGACTAGCGGGAGGATCTGGGGGCAGTTCTTC
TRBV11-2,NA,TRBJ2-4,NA,CASSLAPTALAKNIQYF,TGTGCCAGCAGCTTAGCCCCGACAGCCCTAGCCAAAAACATTCAGTACTTC
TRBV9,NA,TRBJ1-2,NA,CASSVAGGSGGYTF,TGTGCCAGCAGCGTAGCCGGTGGATCGGGGGGCTACACCTTC
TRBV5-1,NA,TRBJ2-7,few,CASSLADKDEQYF,TGCGCCAGCAGCTTGGCCGACAAGGACGAGCAGTACTTC
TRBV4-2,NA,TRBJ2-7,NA,CASSARSFPYEQYF,TGTGCCAGCAGCGCGAGGAGTTTCCCCTACGAGCAGTACTTC
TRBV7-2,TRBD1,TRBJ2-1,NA,CASSLAGQGVDEQFF,TGTGCCAGCAGCTTAGCGGGACAGGGGGTCGATGAGCAGTTCTTC
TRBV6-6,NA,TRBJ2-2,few,CASSYDRRTNTGELFF,TGTGCCAGCAGTTACGACAGGCGGACTAACACCGGGGAGCTGTTTTTT
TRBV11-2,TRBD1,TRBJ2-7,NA,CASSLGTGVSEQYF,TGTGCCAGCAGCTTAGGGACAGGGGTTAGCGAGCAGTACTTC
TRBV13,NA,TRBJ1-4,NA,CASSLGPGRNEKLFF,TGTGCCAGCAGCTTAGGACCAGGGAGGAACGAAAAACTGTTTTTT
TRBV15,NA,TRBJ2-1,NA,CATSPAQGRGEQFF,TGTGCCACCAGTCCTGCCCAGGGCAGGGGTGAGCAGTTCTTC
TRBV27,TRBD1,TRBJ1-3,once,CASSLGQGDTIYF,TGTGCCAGCAGTTTAGGACAGGGGGACACCATATATTTT
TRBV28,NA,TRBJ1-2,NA,CASSFPPAGGGYTF,TGTGCCAGCAGTTTCCCACCGGCGGGGGGAGGCTACACCTTC
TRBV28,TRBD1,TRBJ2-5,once,CASSSPGTAQETQYF,TGTGCCAGCAGTTCCCCCGGGACAGCGCAAGAGACCCAGTACTTC
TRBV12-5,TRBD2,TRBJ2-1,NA,CASGLVLSGRLDNEQFF,TGTGCTAGTGGTTTGGTACTTAGCGGGAGACTCGACAATGAGCAGTTCTTC
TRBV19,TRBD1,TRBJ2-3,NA,CASRPGQGSDTQYF,TGTGCCAGTAGACCGGGACAGGGTTCAGATACGCAGTATTTT
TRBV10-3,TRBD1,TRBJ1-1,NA,CAAGQLNTEAFF,TGTGCCGCGGGACAGCTCAACACTGAAGCTTTCTTT
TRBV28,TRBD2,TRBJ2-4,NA,CASSYSSGSYNF,TGTGCCAGCAGTTATTCTAGCGGGAGTTATAACTTC
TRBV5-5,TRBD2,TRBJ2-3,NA,CASSLRAGGGTDTQYF,TGTGCCAGCAGCCTCCGGGCGGGAGGGGGCACAGATACGCAGTATTTT
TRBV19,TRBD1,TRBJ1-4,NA,CASRIATGVKLFF,TGTGCCAGTAGGATTGCAACAGGGGTAAAGCTGTTTTTT
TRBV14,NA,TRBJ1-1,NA,CASSQAGMNTEAFF,TGTGCCAGCAGCCAAGCAGGGATGAACACTGAAGCTTTCTTT